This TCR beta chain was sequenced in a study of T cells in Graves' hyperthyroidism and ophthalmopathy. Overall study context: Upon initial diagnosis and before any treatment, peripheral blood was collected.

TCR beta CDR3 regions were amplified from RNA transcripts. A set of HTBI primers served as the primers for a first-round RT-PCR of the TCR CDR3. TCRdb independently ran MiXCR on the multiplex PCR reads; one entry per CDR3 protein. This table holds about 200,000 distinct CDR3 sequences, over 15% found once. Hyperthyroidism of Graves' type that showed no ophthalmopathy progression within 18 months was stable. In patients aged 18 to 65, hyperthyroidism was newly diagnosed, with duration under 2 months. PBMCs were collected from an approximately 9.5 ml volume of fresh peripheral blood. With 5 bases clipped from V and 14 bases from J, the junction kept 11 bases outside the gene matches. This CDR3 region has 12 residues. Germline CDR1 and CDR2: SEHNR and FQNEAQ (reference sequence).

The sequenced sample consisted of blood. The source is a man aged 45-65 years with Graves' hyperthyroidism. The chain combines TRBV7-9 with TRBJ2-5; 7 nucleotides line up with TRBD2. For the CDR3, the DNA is TGTGCCAGCAGCGAGACTCGGGGGGTACTTTACTTC. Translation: CASSETRGVLYF.